This T cell receptor (beta chain) was captured in a study of blood T cells in healthy people across ages. A second PCR, run for roughly 7 to 11 cycles, used a sample-barcoded 5' primer plus a J-beta primer mix. TCRdb re-analysed the 5' RACE reads in MiXCR, keeping a single row per CDR3 protein. The sample has a few hundred thousand distinct CDR3 sequences, roughly half seen once. CDR3 size: 14 residues. In germline, CDR1 is DFQATT, CDR2 SNEGSKA (reference sequence). The J gene is TRBJ2-7, the V gene TRBV20-1; 8 bases fit TRBD1. Gene TRBJ2-5 matches the end of the DNA better, so the J call may be wrong. The TCR comes from a man between 60 and 75 years old in good health. Sequences were obtained from blood. The CDR3 region is CSASTGGVWETQYF. DNA of the CDR3: TGCAGTGCGTCTACAGGGGGAGTATGGGAGACCCAGTACTTC.